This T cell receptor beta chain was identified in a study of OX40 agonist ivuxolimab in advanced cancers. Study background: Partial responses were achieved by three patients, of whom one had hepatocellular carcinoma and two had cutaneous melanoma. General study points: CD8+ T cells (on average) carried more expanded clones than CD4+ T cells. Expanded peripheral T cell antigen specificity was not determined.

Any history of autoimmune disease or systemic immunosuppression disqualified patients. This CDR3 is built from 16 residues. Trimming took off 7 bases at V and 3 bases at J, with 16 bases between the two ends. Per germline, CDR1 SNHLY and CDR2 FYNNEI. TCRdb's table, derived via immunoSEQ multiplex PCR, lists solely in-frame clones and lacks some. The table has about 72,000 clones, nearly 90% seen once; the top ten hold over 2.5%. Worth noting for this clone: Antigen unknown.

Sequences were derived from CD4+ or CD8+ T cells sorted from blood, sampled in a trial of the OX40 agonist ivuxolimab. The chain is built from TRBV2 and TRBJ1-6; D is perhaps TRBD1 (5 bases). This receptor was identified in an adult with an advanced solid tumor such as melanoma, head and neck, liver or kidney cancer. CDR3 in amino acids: CASTGGGAYYNSPLHF. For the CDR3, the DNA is TGTGCCAGCACCGGGGGAGGGGCTTACTATAATTCACCCCTCCACTTT.